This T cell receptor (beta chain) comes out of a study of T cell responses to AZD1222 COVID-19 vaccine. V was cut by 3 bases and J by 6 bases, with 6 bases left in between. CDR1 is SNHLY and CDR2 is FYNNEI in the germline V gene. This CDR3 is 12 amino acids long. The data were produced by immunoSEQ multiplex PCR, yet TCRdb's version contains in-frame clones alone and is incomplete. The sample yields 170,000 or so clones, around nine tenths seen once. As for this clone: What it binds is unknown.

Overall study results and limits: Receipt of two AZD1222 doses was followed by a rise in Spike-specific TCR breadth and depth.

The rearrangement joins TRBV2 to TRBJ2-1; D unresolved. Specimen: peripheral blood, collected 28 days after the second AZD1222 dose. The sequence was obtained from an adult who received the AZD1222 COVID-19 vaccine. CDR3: CASSEGFNEQFF. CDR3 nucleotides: TGTGCCAGCAGTGAGGGTTTCAATGAGCAGTTCTTC.